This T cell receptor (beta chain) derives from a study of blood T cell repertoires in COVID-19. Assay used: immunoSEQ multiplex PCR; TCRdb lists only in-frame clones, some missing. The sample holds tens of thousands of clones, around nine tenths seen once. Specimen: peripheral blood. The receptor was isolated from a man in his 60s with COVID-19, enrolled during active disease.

The CDR3 region is CAEADRGNYGYTF. The CDR3 DNA follows: TGTGCCGAAGCCGACAGGGGGAACTATGGCTACACCTTC. The chain uses TRBV30 and TRBJ1-2; 9 bases agree with TRBD1. This CDR3 comprises 13 residues. V lost 8 bases to trimming and J lost 2 bases; unmatched junction nucleotides: 6. Germline V gene lookup returns CDR1 GTSNPN and CDR2 SVGIG (reference sequence).